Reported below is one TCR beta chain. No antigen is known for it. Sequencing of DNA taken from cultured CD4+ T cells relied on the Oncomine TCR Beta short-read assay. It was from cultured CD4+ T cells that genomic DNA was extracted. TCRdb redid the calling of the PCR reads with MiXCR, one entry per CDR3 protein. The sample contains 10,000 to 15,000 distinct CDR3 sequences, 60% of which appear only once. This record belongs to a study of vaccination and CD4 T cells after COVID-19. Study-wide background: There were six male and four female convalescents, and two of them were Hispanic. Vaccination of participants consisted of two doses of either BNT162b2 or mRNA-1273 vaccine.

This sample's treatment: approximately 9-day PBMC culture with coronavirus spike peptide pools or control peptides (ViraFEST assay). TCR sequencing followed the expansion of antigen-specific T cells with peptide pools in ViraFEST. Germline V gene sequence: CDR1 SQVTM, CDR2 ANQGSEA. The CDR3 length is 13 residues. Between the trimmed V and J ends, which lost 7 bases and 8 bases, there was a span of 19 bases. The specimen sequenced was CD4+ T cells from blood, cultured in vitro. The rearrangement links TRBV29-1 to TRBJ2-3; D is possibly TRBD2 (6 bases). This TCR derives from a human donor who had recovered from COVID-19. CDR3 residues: CSAEGSVLGTQYF. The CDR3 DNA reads TGCAGCGCGGAGGGGTCCGTTTTAGGTACGCAGTATTTT.